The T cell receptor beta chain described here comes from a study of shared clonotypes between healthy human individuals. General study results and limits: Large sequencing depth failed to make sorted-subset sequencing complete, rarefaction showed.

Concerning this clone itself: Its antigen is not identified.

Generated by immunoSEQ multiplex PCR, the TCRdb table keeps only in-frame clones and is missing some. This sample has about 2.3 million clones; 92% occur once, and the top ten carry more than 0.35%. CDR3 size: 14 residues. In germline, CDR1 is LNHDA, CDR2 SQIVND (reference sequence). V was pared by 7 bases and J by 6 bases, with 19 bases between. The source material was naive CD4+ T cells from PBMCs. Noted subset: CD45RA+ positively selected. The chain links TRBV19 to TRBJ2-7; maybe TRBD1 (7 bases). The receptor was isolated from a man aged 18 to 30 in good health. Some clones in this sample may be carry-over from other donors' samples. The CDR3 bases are TGTGCCAGTACGGAGGGGGCGCGACCCTCCGAGCAGTACTTC. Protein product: CASTEGARPSEQYF.